This TCR beta chain was sequenced in a study of blood T cell repertoires in COVID-19. Study overall: COVID-19 samples collected from the United States, Italy and Spain covered acute and convalescent phases. Nucleic acid was either cDNA or gDNA, and it came from T cells, B-cell-depleted T cells, or PBMCs.

V was cut by 3 bases and J by 0 bases, with 8 bases left in between. This CDR3 spans 15 amino acids. Germline V CDR1 and CDR2: LNHDA, SQIVND (reference sequence). As handled by the study authors: It was from reference gene primer amplification that nucleated cell counts were estimated. Using immunoSEQ multiplex PCR, the repertoire was profiled, and TCRdb retains in-frame clones only, with some absent. V, J and clone size were drawn from that table, and D and trimming were deduced from the DNA. The sample gives some 130,000 clones, approximately 80% of which show up once; about 18% is in the top ten. The rearrangement links TRBV19 to TRBJ2-2; D not resolved. This TCR was recovered from an elderly man with acute or convalescent COVID-19. Sequenced input: peripheral blood. The CDR3, as DNA: TGTGCCAGTAGTATGGCTCACACGAACACCGGGGAGCTGTTTTTT. It is translated as CASSMAHTNTGELFF.